What follows are 18 T cell receptor beta chains derived from one specimen sequenced in a study of control samples from healthy donors and cancer patients. Generated by immunoSEQ multiplex PCR, the TCRdb table keeps only in-frame clones and is missing some. Here the sample spans under 150,000 clones, roughly 91% being singletons. Input material: PBMCs. The receptors here all came from a man aged 50-60 years with head and neck cancer.

The rearrangement links TRBV10-3 to TRBJ1-2; TRBD1 matches at 7 bases. The germline gives CDR1 ENHRY, CDR2 SYGVKD. The CDR3 spans 14 residues. The ends lost 7 bases at V and 1 base at J; junction bases unmatched: 6. The DNA of the CDR3 is TGTGCCATCAATGACAGGGTGGATAACTATGGCTACACCTTC. Amino acid sequence: CAINDRVDNYGYTF.

The rearrangement uses TRBV6-5 and TRBJ2-7; TRBD1 matches at 8 bases. With V trimmed by 6 bases and J by 6 bases, 1 base remained unmatched. Germline CDR1 is MNHEY and CDR2 is SVGAGI. This CDR3 comprises 11 residues. In DNA, the CDR3 is TGTGCCAGCAGACAGGGGGGCGAGCAGTACTTC. Its translation: CASRQGGEQYF.

This sequence joins TRBV7-3 and TRBJ2-5; no clear D gene. CDR1 is SGHTA and CDR2 is FQGTGA in the germline V gene. Between the trimmed V and J ends, which lost 2 bases and 0 bases, there was a span of 7 bases. The CDR3 covers 14 residues. As DNA, the CDR3 is TGTGCCAGCAGCTTAGACGGAAACCAAGAGACCCAGTACTTC. It yields the protein CASSLDGNQETQYF.

This clone was seen only a few times. The rearrangement uses TRBV5-1 and TRBJ1-2; TRBD1 might be the D (5 bases). The CDR3 has 14 residues. From germline, CDR1 is SGHRS and CDR2 YFSETQ. Trimming removed 4 bases from V and 5 bases from J, with 15 bases in between. In DNA form, the CDR3 reads TGCGCCAGCAGCAGTACAGGAGAAATGTATGGCTACACCTTC. Translating gives CASSSTGEMYGYTF.

V and J are TRBV27 and TRBJ2-7; 7 bases fit TRBD2. Trimming at V came to 2 bases and at J to 2 bases, leaving 15 bases not matched to a gene. The CDR3 has 18 amino acids. Germline-derived CDR1 and CDR2 are MNHEY and SMNVEV (reference sequence). CDR3 sequence reads: CASSLKGRRGTYTYEQYF. The CDR3 DNA follows: TGTGCCAGCAGTTTAAAGGGACGGCGGGGGACGTACACCTACGAGCAGTACTTC.

This chain joins TRBV2 and TRBJ2-1; 10 bases are a match to TRBD2. Germline CDR1 is SNHLY and CDR2 is FYNNEI. CDR3 size: 15 residues. J gave up 1 base and V 4 bases, and 1 base lay outside the gene matches. CDR3 protein: CASSVSGGSYNEQFF. The CDR3 bases are TGTGCCAGCAGTGTTAGCGGGGGGTCCTACAATGAGCAGTTCTTC.

The chain has TRBV6-6 and TRBJ2-2; no clear D. V was pared by 2 bases and J by 6 bases, with 13 bases between. The length of the CDR3 is 15 residues. Germline-derived CDR1 and CDR2 are MNHNY and SVGAGI (reference sequence). CDR3 protein: CASSYSWGFAGELFF. In DNA, the CDR3 is TGTGCCAGCAGTTACAGCTGGGGTTTTGCCGGGGAGCTGTTTTTT.

The chain is built from TRBV18 and TRBJ1-1; no definite D call. Germline assignment: CDR1 KGHSH and CDR2 LQKENI. V lost 6 bases, J lost 0 bases, and 26 bases lay in between. The CDR3 runs to 19 residues. The CDR3 DNA reads TGTGCCAGCTCCCTCAGGATTTTGGCTACCACTGAGGTGAACACTGAAGCTTTCTTT. Encoded protein: CASSLRILATTEVNTEAFF.

The chain couples TRBV4-2 to TRBJ1-2; D may be TRBD1 (5 bases). Germline loops: CDR1 LGHNA, CDR2 YNFKEQ. CDR3 length: 16 residues. Deletions cut 2 bases from V and 3 bases from J, with 16 bases between. The DNA for the CDR3 is TGTGCCAGCAGCCAACTTGGAGAGGGGCTAGACTATGGCTACACCTTC. It encodes CASSQLGEGLDYGYTF.

The J gene is TRBJ1-1, the V gene TRBV9; the D gene is possibly TRBD1 (6 bases). This CDR3 has 15 residues. Trimming took off 4 bases at V and 6 bases at J, with 19 bases between the two ends. The V gene's germline CDR1 is SGDLS and CDR2 YYNGEE. The CDR3 region is CASSRGDSRGAEAFF. The CDR3 DNA is TGTGCCAGCAGCAGGGGGGACTCCAGGGGCGCTGAAGCTTTCTTT.

This chain uses TRBV9 with TRBJ1-3, with TRBD1 identical over 7 bases. The CDR3 runs to 16 residues. CDR1 SGDLS and CDR2 YYNGEE come from the germline V gene. J was trimmed by 0 bases and V by 4 bases; bases with no gene match: 7. CDR3 residues: CASSFQDRSSGNTIYF. The CDR3 region has the DNA TGTGCCAGCAGCTTCCAGGACAGGTCCTCTGGAAACACCATATATTTT.

The chain uses TRBV6-5 and TRBJ2-7, with D tentatively TRBD1 or TRBD2 (5 bases each). V gave up 6 bases and J gave up 11 bases, with 20 bases separating them. Germline V lookup: CDR1 MNHEY, CDR2 SVGAGI. The CDR3 runs 13 residues. The DNA for the CDR3 is TGTGCCAGCAGCCAACCGGGGACGGTGAACAAGTACTTC. Amino acid sequence: CASSQPGTVNKYF.

The V gene is TRBV29-1, the J gene TRBJ2-6; TRBD1 might be the D (5 bases). The germline CDR1 and CDR2 sequences are SQVTM and ANQGSEA. V lost 7 bases to trimming and J lost 2 bases, with 15 bases between them. CDR3 length equals 15 residues. The CDR3 is CSALGVGPGANVLTF. CDR3 in DNA: TGCAGCGCTCTAGGGGTCGGTCCTGGGGCCAACGTCCTGACTTTC.

The chain employs TRBV2 and TRBJ1-5; TRBD1 aligns across 7 bases. Germline V lookup: CDR1 SNHLY, CDR2 FYNNEI. The CDR3 length is 15 residues. V dropped 6 bases and J dropped 2; count of bases not matched to a gene: 7. The chain's CDR3 is CASRNRDSRNQPQHF. The CDR3 nucleotides read TGTGCCAGCAGGAACCGGGACAGCCGCAATCAGCCCCAGCATTTT.

The chain combines TRBV6-2 or TRBV6-3 with TRBJ2-5; D call uncertain. The CDR3 length is 14 residues. V was shortened by 2 bases and J by 5 bases, with 12 bases between the two germline ends. Germline V CDR1 and CDR2: MNHEY, SVGEGT. The CDR3 region has the DNA TGTGCCAGCAGTTACGTGTGGAATTGGGAGACCCAGTACTTC. Protein sequence: CASSYVWNWETQYF.

V usage is TRBV3-1 (or the pseudogene TRBV3-2) and J usage is TRBJ2-1, with TRBD2 matching 9 bases. This CDR3 has 16 residues. Germline V gene sequence: CDR1 LGHDT, CDR2 YNNKEL (reference sequence). Unmatched junction bases numbered 4, after V lost 0 bases and J lost 4 bases. CDR3 residues: CASSQDAGGAYNEQFF. CDR3 DNA sequence: TGTGCCAGCAGCCAAGACGCGGGGGGGGCTTACAATGAGCAGTTCTTC.

V and J are TRBV9 and TRBJ2-1; a possible D gene is TRBD1 (5 bases). Germline CDR1 reads SGDLS; CDR2 reads YYNGEE. V was cut by 0 bases and J by 8 bases, with 21 bases left in between. This CDR3 contains 17 residues. The CDR3 coding sequence is TGTGCCAGCAGCGTAGAGCTGGGGCGCCCCGCCGGCGATGAGCAGTTCTTC. It codes for CASSVELGRPAGDEQFF. The full variable domain, its missing parts supplied by reference TRBV9 and TRBJ2-1, is DSGVTQTPKHLITATGQRVTLRCSPRSGDLSVYWYQQSLDQGLQFLIQYYNGEERAKGNILERFSAQQFPDLHSELNLSSLELGDSALYFCASSVELGRPAGDEQFFGPGTRLTVL.

This sequence joins TRBV7-2 and TRBJ2-5, with a tentative D call TRBD1 (5 bases). V lost 2 bases and J lost 5, with 18 bases in between. The CDR3 length is 16 residues. The V gene's germline CDR1 is SGHTA and CDR2 FQGNSA. CDR3 in DNA: TGTGCCAGCAGCTTATCGCTAGGGGCGAGCGCCGAGACCCAGTACTTC. Its protein is CASSLSLGASAETQYF.